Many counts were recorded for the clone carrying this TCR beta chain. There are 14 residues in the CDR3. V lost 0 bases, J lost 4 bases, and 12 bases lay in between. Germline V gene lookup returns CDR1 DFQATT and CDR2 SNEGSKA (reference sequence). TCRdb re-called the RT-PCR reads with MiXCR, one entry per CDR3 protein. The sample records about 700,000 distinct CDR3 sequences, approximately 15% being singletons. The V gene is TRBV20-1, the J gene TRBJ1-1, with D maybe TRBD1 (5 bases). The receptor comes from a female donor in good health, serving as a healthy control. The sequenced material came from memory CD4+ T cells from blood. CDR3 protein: CSARDRGGGTEAFF. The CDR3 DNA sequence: TGCAGTGCTAGAGATCGTGGCGGGGGCACTGAAGCTTTCTTT.